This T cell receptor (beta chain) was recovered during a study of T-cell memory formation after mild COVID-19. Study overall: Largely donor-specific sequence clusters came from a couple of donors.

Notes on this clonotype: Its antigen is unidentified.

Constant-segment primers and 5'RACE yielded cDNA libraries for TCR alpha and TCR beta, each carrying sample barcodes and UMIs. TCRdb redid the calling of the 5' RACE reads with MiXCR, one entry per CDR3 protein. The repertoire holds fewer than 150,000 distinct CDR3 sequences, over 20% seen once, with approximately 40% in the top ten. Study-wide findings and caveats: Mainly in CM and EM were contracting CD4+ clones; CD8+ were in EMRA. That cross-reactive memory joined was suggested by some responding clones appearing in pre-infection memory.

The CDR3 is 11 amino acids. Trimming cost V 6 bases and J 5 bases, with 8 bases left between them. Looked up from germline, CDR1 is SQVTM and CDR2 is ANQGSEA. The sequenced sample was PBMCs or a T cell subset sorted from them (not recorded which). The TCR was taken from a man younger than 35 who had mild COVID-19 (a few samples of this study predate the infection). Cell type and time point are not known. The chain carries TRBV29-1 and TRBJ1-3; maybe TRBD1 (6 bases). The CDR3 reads CSVDSRNTIYF. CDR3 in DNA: TGCAGCGTGGACAGCCGAAACACCATATATTTT. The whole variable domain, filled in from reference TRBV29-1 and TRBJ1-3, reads SAVISQKPSRDICQRGTSLTIQCQVDSQVTMMFWYRQQPGQSLTLIATANQGSEATYESGFVIDKFPISRPNLTFSTLTVSNMSPEDSSIYLCSVDSRNTIYFGEGSWLTVV.